The rows below give T cell receptor beta chains drawn from one sample of a study of blood T cell repertoires in COVID-19. Method: immunoSEQ multiplex PCR; TCRdb's copy keeps in-frame clones and lacks some. Of fewer than 250,000 clones in the sample, around 81% were seen once. Sequences were obtained from peripheral blood. Receptors originate from a man aged 55 to 69 with COVID-19, enrolled during active disease. CDR3s include the opening cysteine and the closing phenylalanine or tryptophan. The D gene is left open where the match is weak. Rows may omit the clone size; those that give it use once, few, many or a size class.

>few|TRBJ2-6|TRBV7-2|NA
CASSLGGSGANVLTF
TGTGCCAGCAGCCTCGGGGGCTCTGGGGCCAACGTCCTGACTTTC
>few|TRBJ1-2|TRBV7-9|NA
CASSLATSGYGYTF
TGTGCCAGCAGCTTAGCGACCTCGGGGTATGGCTACACCTTC
>NA|TRBJ1-1|TRBV21-1|NA
CASRRRPSGESGTEAFF
TGTGCCAGCAGACGACGACCTTCTGGGGAATCGGGGACTGAAGCTTTCTTT
>NA|TRBJ2-1|TRBV7-9|NA
CASSLETGSYNEQFF
TGTGCCAGCAGCTTAGAGACAGGATCCTACAATGAGCAGTTCTTC
>NA|TRBJ2-3|TRBV24-1|NA
CATSTPGTDTQYF
TGTGCCACCAGTACCCCGGGAACAGATACGCAGTATTTT
>NA|TRBJ1-2|TRBV19|TRBD1
CASSPQGTAYGYTF
TGTGCCAGTAGTCCCCAAGGGACAGCCTATGGCTACACCTTC
>NA|TRBJ1-1|TRBV7-2|NA
CASSGGGSTEAFF
TGTGCCAGCAGCGGCGGGGGATCCACTGAAGCTTTCTTT
>NA|TRBJ2-7|TRBV3-1/TRBV3-2|NA
CASSQGTGRSHEQYF
TGTGCCAGCAGCCAAGGCACAGGGCGAAGCCACGAGCAGTACTTC
>NA|TRBJ2-7|TRBV10-2|NA
CASSGFGSPDSPYEQYF
TGCGCCAGCAGTGGTTTCGGGAGCCCCGACTCCCCCTACGAGCAGTACTTC
>NA|TRBJ1-1|TRBV19|NA
CASSMAVVHTEAFF
TGTGCCAGTAGTATGGCAGTGGTCCACACTGAAGCTTTCTTT
>NA|TRBJ2-5|TRBV7-9|TRBD1
CASSLYPGGVRETQYF
TGTGCCAGCAGCTTATACCCAGGGGGCGTTCGGGAGACCCAGTACTTC
>NA|TRBJ1-6|TRBV5-1|TRBD1
CASSLEGTGESPLHF
TGCGCCAGCAGCTTGGAAGGGACAGGGGAATCACCCCTCCACTTT
>NA|TRBJ2-1|TRBV27|NA
CASSLRQNNEQFF
TGTGCCAGCAGCCTTAGACAGAACAATGAGCAGTTCTTC
>once|TRBJ2-5|TRBV24-1|NA
CATSDFIGSKTQETQYF
TGTGCCACCAGTGATTTTATCGGCAGCAAGACACAAGAGACCCAGTACTTC